The T cell receptor beta chain under discussion was sequenced for a study of persistence of HIV-infected CD4 T cells. Background on the study: Median time on suppressive ART was seven to nine years.

The libraries were made with immunoSEQ version 4 in survey mode. Each sample used up to roughly 1 ug genomic DNA diluted to around 10 ng/uL. Assay: immunoSEQ multiplex PCR; the TCRdb copy retains only in-frame clones and omits some. The repertoire holds tens of thousands of clones, with roughly 90% as singletons. Turning to this clone: Its antigen is currently unknown.

V gave up 7 bases and J gave up 11 bases; unmatched junction bases: 7. The CDR3 consists of 10 residues. Per germline, CDR1 SQVTM and CDR2 ANQGSEA. Anti-CD3/anti-CD28 beads served as a nonspecific positive control stimulus. Sorting selected CD4+ T cells upregulating both CD40 ligand and CD69. These HIV-1-infected adults initiated suppressive ART in chronic infection. Donors had undetectable plasma HIV-1 RNA, under 50 copies/mL, for 4+ years. The chain links TRBV29-1 to TRBJ1-1, with TRBD1 identical over 7 bases. The material sequenced was CD4+ T cells sorted from PBMCs after approximately 19-hour stimulation, taken from a patient who received antiretroviral therapy. This TCR derives from an adult man with HIV who was CMV-seropositive. DNA for the CDR3: TGCAGCGGTTCCGACAGGGAGGCTTTCTTT. Translation: CSGSDREAFF.